This entry lists 6 T cell receptor beta chains sequenced from one sample in a study of T cell responses to AZD1222 COVID-19 vaccine. Profiling relied on immunoSEQ multiplex PCR, and the TCRdb table lists in-frame clones only, not all of them. The table records about 130,000 clones, roughly nine tenths of them present only once. The starting material was peripheral blood, obtained on day 0 of AZD1222 vaccination. The receptors were sampled from an adult in good health.

J is TRBJ1-2 and V is TRBV29-1; the D gene is possibly TRBD1 (5 bases). Trimming stripped 0 bases from V and 3 bases from J, with 14 bases between. The CDR3 covers 15 residues. CDR1 SQVTM and CDR2 ANQGSEA come from the germline V gene. The CDR3 spells CSVEDPSGTDYGYTF. CDR3 in DNA: TGCAGCGTTGAAGATCCTTCGGGGACGGACTATGGCTACACCTTC.

The chain recombines TRBV28 with TRBJ1-2, with a weak D call TRBD1 (6 bases). The V gene lost 7 bases and the J gene lost 8 bases, with 23 bases spanning the gap. The CDR3 sequence is 15 residues long. Germline V gene lookup returns CDR1 MDHEN and CDR2 SYDVKM. The CDR3 loop reads CASTQTGLHLWGYTF. DNA for the CDR3: TGTGCCAGCACTCAGACAGGTCTCCATCTATGGGGCTACACCTTC.

This chain uses TRBV5-4 with TRBJ2-7, with TRBD1 identical over 7 bases. CDR1 SGHNT and CDR2 YYREEE come from the germline V gene (reference sequence). CDR3 length: 16 residues. V trimming: 4 bases; J trimming: 6 bases; junction bases outside the gene matches: 16. CDR3 amino acids: CASSPQQKGAFLEQYF. Here the CDR3 DNA reads TGTGCCAGCAGCCCACAGCAGAAGGGGGCCTTCCTCGAGCAGTACTTC. Variable domain in full (rest from reference TRBV5-4 and TRBJ2-7): ETGVTQSPTHLIKTRGQQVTLRCSSQSGHNTVSWYQQALGQGPQFIFQYYREEENGRGNFPPRFSGLQFPNYSSELNVNALELDDSALYLCASSPQQKGAFLEQYFGPGTRLTVT.

The table lists this clone with a count of one. This chain links TRBV6-5 with TRBJ2-7, with TRBD1 identical over 10 bases. V gave up 4 bases and J gave up 6 bases; unmatched junction bases: 3. The CDR3 runs to 13 residues. The germline V gene encodes CDR1 MNHEY and CDR2 SVGAGI. The CDR3 DNA reads as TGTGCCAGCAGTTCCGGGACAGGGGTCGAGCAGTACTTC. Translation gives CASSSGTGVEQYF.

Concerning this clone: An end of the junction differs from the germline gene, which may be a read error. The chain has TRBV3-1 (or the pseudogene TRBV3-2) and TRBJ1-1; D call uncertain. Germline CDR1 and CDR2: LGHDT and YNNKEL (reference sequence). CDR3 size: 11 residues. This CDR3 reads CASNQGSEAFF. The CDR3 nucleotides read TGTGCCAGCAACCAAGGTTCTGAAGCTTTCTTT.

On this clone: One junction end does not reproduce the germline sequence, and a read error may be involved. The rearrangement uses TRBV7-2 and TRBJ1-3; D perhaps matches TRBD1 (5 bases). In germline, CDR1 is SGHTA, CDR2 FQGNSA. The CDR3 has 15 amino acids. CDR3 loop: CASSLEGRGGHTIYF. For the CDR3, the DNA is TGTGCCAGCAGCTTGGAGGGAAGGGGTGGACACACCATATATTTT.